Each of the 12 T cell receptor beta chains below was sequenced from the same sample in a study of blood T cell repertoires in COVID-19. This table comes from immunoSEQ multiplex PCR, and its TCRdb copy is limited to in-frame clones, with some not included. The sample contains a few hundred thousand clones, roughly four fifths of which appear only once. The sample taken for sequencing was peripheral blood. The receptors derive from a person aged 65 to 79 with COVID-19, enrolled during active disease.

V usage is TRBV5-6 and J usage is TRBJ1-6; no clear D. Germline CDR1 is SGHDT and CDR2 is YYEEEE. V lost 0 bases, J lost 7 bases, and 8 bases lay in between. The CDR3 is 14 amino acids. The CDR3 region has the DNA TGTGCCAGCAGCTTGGTTTCGGGGAATTCACCCCTCCACTTT. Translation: CASSLVSGNSPLHF.

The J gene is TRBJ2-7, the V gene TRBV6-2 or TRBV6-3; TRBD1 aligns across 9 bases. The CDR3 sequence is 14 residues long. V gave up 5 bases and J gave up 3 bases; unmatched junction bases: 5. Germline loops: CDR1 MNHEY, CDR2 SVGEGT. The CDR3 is CASSPDRGLYEQYF. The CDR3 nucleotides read TGTGCCAGCAGTCCGGACAGGGGACTCTACGAGCAGTACTTC.

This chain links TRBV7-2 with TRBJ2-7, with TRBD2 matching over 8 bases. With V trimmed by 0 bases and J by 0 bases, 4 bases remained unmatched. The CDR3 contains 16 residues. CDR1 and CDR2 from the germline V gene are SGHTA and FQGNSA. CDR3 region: CASSLAPGTSSYEQYF. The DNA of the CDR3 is TGTGCCAGCAGCTTAGCCCCCGGGACTAGCTCCTACGAGCAGTACTTC.

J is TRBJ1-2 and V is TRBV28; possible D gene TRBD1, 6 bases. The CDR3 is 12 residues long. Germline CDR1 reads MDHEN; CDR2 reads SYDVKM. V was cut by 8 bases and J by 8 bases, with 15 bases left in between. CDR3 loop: CASELQGGGYTF. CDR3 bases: TGTGCCAGCGAATTACAGGGCGGAGGCTACACCTTC.

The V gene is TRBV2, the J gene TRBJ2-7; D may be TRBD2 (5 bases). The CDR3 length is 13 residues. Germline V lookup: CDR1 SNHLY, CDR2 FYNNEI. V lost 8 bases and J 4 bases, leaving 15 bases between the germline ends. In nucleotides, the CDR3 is TGTGCCAGCGGAACGAGGCGCGGGTACGAGCAGTACTTC. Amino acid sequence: CASGTRRGYEQYF. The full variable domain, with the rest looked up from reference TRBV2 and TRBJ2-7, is EPEVTQTPSHQVTQMGQEVILRCVPISNHLYFYWYRQILGQKVEFLVSFYNNEISEKSEIFDDQFSVERPDGSNFTLKIRSTKLEDSAMYFCASGTRRGYEQYFGPGTRLTVT.

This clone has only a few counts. The DNA of the CDR3 is TGTGCCAGCAGCTTAGTTCGCACAGGCGAGCAAGAGACCCAGTACTTC. Translation gives CASSLVRTGEQETQYF. This chain connects TRBV7-9 to TRBJ2-5; perhaps TRBD1 as D (5 bases). Germline V lookup: CDR1 SEHNR, CDR2 FQNEAQ (reference sequence). This CDR3 is 16 amino acids long. Trimming cost V 1 base and J 2 bases, with 14 bases left between them.

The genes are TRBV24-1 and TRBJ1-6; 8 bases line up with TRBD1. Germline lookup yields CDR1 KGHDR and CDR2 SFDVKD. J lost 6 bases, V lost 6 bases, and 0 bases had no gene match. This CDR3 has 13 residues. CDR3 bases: TGTGCCACCAGTACAGGGGGTAATTCACCCCTCCACTTT. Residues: CATSTGGNSPLHF.

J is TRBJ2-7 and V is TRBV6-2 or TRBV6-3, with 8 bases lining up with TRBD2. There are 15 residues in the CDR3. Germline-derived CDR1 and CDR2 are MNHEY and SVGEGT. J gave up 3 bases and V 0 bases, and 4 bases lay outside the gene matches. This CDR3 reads CASSYSDTSGYEQYF. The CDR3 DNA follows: TGTGCCAGCAGTTACTCTGATACTAGCGGCTACGAGCAGTACTTC.

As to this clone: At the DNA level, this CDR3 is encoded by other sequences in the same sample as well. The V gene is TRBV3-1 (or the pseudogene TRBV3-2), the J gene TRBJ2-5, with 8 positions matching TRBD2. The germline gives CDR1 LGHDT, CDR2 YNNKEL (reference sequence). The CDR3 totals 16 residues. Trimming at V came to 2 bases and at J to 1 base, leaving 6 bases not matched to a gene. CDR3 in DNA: TGTGCCAGCAGCCAATCGGGGGGGGACTTCCAAGAGACCCAGTACTTC. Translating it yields CASSQSGGDFQETQYF.

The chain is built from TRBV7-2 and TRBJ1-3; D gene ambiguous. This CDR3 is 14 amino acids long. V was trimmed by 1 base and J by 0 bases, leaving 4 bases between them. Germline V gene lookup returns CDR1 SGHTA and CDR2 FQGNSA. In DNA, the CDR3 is TGTGCCAGCAGCTTAGGGGCCTCTGGAAACACCATATATTTT. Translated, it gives CASSLGASGNTIYF.

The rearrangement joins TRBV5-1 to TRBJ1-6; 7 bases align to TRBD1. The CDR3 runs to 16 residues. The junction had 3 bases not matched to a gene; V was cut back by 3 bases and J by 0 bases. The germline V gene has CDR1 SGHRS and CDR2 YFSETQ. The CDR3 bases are TGCGCCAGCAGCTCAGGGGGGAGCTCCTATAATTCACCCCTCCACTTT. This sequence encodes CASSSGGSSYNSPLHF.

The DNA for the CDR3 is TGTGCCAGCAGTAGGAGGACAGAATTGAACACTGAAGCTTTCTTT. This sequence encodes CASSRRTELNTEAFF. The chain couples TRBV28 to TRBJ1-1; perhaps TRBD1 as D (6 bases). This CDR3 region has 15 residues. Looked up from germline, CDR1 is MDHEN and CDR2 is SYDVKM. V lost 5 bases and J lost 0, with 13 bases in between.